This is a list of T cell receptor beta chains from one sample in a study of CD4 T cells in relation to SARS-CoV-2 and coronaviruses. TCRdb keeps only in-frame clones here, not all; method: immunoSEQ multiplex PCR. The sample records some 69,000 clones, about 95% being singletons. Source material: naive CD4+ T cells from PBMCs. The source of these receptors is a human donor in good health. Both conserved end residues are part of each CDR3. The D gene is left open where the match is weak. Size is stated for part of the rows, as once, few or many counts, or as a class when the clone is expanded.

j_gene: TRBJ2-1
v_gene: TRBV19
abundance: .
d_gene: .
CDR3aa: CASSIPGHEQFF
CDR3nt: TGTGCCAGTAGTATTCCAGGGCATGAGCAGTTCTTC

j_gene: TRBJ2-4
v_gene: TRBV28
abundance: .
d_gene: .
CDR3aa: CASRTDSVAKNIQYF
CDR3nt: TGTGCCAGCCGAACTGACTCCGTAGCCAAAAACATTCAGTACTTC

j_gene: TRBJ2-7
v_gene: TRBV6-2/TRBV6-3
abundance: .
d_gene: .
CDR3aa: CASSRRGRYEQYF
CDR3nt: TGTGCCAGCAGTCGGAGGGGTCGGTACGAGCAGTACTTC

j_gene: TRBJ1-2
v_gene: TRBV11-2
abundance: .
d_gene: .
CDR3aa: CASSSTQRVVYGYTF
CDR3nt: TGTGCCAGCAGCTCAACTCAAAGGGTCGTTTATGGCTACACCTTC

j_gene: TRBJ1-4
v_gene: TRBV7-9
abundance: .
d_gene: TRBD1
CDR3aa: CASSLSGTGGEKLFF
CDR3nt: TGTGCCAGCAGCTTGTCCGGGACAGGGGGTGAAAAACTGTTTTTT

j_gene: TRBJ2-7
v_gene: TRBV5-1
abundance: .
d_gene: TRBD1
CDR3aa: CASSLGGTDSYEQYF
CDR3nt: TGCGCCAGCAGCTTGGGGGGGACAGACTCCTACGAGCAGTACTTC

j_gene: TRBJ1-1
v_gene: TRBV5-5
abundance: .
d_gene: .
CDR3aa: CASRTRVGNTEAFF
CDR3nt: TGTGCCAGCAGGACCCGGGTTGGGAACACTGAAGCTTTCTTT

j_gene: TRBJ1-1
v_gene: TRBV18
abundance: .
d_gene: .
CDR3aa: CASSPPKGNTEAFF
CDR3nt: TGTGCCAGCTCACCACCGAAAGGGAACACTGAAGCTTTCTTT

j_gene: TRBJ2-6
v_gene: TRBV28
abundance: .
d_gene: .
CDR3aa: CASSLSVSGANVLTF
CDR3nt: TGTGCCAGCAGTTTATCGGTCTCTGGGGCCAACGTCCTGACTTTC

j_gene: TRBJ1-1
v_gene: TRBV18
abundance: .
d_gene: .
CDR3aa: CASSRTGIMNTEAFF
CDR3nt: TGTGCCAGCTCAAGAACAGGGATAATGAACACTGAAGCTTTCTTT

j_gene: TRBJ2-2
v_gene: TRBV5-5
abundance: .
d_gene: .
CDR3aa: CASSRALNTGELFF
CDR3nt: TGTGCCAGCAGCCGTGCACTGAACACCGGGGAGCTGTTTTTT

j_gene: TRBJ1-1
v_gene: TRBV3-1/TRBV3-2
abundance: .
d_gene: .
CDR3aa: CASSPAGALGEAFF
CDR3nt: TGTGCCAGCAGCCCGGCAGGGGCTTTGGGTGAAGCTTTCTTT

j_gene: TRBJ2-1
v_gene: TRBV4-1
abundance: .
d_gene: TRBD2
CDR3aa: CASRGGIGASGNNEQFF
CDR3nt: TGCGCCAGCAGGGGAGGCATTGGGGCTAGCGGGAACAATGAGCAGTTCTTC

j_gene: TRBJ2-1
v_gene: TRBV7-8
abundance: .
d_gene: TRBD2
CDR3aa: CASSSKLGGRVGNEQFF
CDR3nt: TGTGCCAGCAGCTCCAAACTGGGCGGGAGGGTCGGCAATGAGCAGTTCTTC

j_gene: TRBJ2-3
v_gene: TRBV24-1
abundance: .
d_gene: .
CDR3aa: CATRDSRDVTDTQYF
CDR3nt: TGTGCCACCAGGGACTCTAGAGATGTGACAGATACGCAGTATTTT

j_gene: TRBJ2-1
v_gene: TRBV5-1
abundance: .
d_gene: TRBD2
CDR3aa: CASSLGHLLAGGSNEQFF
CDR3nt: TGCGCCAGCAGCCTGGGACATTTACTAGCGGGAGGATCTAATGAGCAGTTCTTC

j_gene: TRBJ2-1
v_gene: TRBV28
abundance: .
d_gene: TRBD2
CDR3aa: CASSRTSGNSYNEQFF
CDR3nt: TGTGCCAGCAGTCGGACTAGCGGGAACTCCTACAATGAGCAGTTCTTC

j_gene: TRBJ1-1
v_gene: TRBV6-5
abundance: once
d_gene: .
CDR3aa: CASTPWVNTEAFF
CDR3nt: TGTGCCAGCACCCCGTGGGTGAACACTGAAGCTTTCTTT

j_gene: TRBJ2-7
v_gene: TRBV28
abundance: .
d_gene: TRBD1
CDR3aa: CASSPMGTGLTLYF
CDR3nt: TGTGCCAGCAGTCCCATGGGGACAGGCCTAACGCTGTACTTC

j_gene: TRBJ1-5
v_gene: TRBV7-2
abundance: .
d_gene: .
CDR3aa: CASSGPGRGRNQPQHF
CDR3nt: TGTGCCAGCAGCGGGCCGGGGCGCGGGCGGAATCAGCCCCAGCATTTT